Below are 21 T cell receptor beta chains sequenced from a single sample in a study of cytomegalovirus exposure and HLA in healthy donors. PCR used 60 Vbeta primers and 13 Jbeta primers. Clones were sequenced by immunoSEQ multiplex PCR, and TCRdb holds only the in-frame ones, with some missing. The sample records 120,000 or so clones, over 65% being singletons. Material: PBMCs. These receptors all come from a middle-aged woman in good health and CMV-seropositive.

The rearrangement joins TRBV7-9 to TRBJ1-2; D possibly corresponds to TRBD1 (5 bases). Trimming removed 8 bases from V and 0 bases from J, with 16 bases in between. This CDR3 region has 15 residues. From germline, CDR1 is SEHNR and CDR2 FQNEAQ (reference sequence). The CDR3 loop is CASREGGGPNYGYTF. As DNA, the CDR3 is TGTGCCAGCCGAGAAGGCGGGGGTCCTAACTATGGCTACACCTTC.

This chain links TRBV11-2 with TRBJ2-3; 7 positions agree with TRBD2. Germline assignment: CDR1 SGHAT and CDR2 FQNNGV. After removal of 5 bases from V and 0 bases from J, the junction contained 5 bases not matched to a gene. The CDR3 length is 15 residues. The CDR3 region has the DNA TGTGCCAGCAGCCCCCCGACTAGCAGCACAGATACGCAGTATTTT. This encodes CASSPPTSSTDTQYF. Full variable domain (remainder filled in from reference TRBV11-2 and TRBJ2-3): EAGVAQSPRYKIIEKRQSVAFWCNPISGHATLYWYQQILGQGPKLLIQFQNNGVVDDSQLPKDRFSAERLKGVDSTLKIQPAKLEDSAVYLCASSPPTSSTDTQYFGPGTRLTVL.

This clone was recorded a few times. The chain recombines TRBV11-2 with TRBJ2-1, with D maybe TRBD2 (6 bases). V was shortened by 6 bases and J by 9 bases, with 21 bases between the two germline ends. Germline V gene data show CDR1 as SGHAT and CDR2 as FQNNGV. The CDR3 is 15 residues long. CDR3 region: CASSQQRASEGEQFF. CDR3 in DNA: TGTGCCAGCAGTCAACAGCGGGCTAGCGAGGGTGAGCAGTTCTTC.

This chain uses TRBV6-5 with TRBJ1-1; 8 bases agree with TRBD1. J was trimmed by 0 bases and V by 5 bases; bases with no gene match: 2. Germline V gene sequence: CDR1 MNHEY, CDR2 SVGAGI. This CDR3 region has 14 residues. This CDR3 is CASSKTGVNTEAFF. CDR3 DNA sequence: TGTGCCAGCAGTAAGACAGGGGTGAACACTGAAGCTTTCTTT.

This clone was seen only once. The gene calls are TRBV30 and TRBJ2-5, with a tentative D call TRBD2 (6 bases). The better agreement between TRBJ2-7 and the DNA end casts doubt on the J call. CDR3 length: 15 amino acids. In germline, CDR1 is GTSNPN, CDR2 SVGIG (reference sequence). CDR3 loop: CAWSLGSGQYYEQYF. The CDR3 coding sequence is TGTGCCTGGAGCCTAGGTAGCGGACAATACTACGAGCAGTACTTC.

The chain employs TRBV7-2 and TRBJ2-2; D possibly corresponds to TRBD1 (5 bases). The CDR3 is 15 amino acids. Germline CDR1 is SGHTA and CDR2 is FQGNSA. V was cut by 1 base and J by 5 bases, with 11 bases left in between. The CDR3 sequence: CASSLVGQGTGELFF. The CDR3 DNA follows: TGTGCCAGCAGCTTAGTCGGGCAGGGAACCGGGGAGCTGTTTTTT.

The chain couples TRBV9 to TRBJ1-6, with D unclear. Germline V gene data show CDR1 as SGDLS and CDR2 as YYNGEE. The CDR3 sequence is 14 residues long. Between the trimmed V and J ends, which lost 4 bases and 10 bases, there was a span of 15 bases. CDR3 loop: CASSLTEGRSPLHF. In DNA, the CDR3 is TGTGCCAGCAGCTTAACAGAGGGTCGGTCACCCCTCCACTTT. Using reference TRBV9 and TRBJ1-6 for the parts outside the CDR3, the full variable domain is DSGVTQTPKHLITATGQRVTLRCSPRSGDLSVYWYQQSLDQGLQFLIQYYNGEERAKGNILERFSAQQFPDLHSELNLSSLELGDSALYFCASSLTEGRSPLHFGNGTRLTVT.

The rearrangement joins TRBV5-1 to TRBJ2-1, with D possibly TRBD1 on 6 matching bases. The CDR3 consists of 16 residues. The germline V gene has CDR1 SGHRS and CDR2 YFSETQ. Trimming removed 1 base at V and 2 bases at J, with 13 bases between. The CDR3 reads CASSLLQGSAYNEQFF. CDR3 coding DNA: TGCGCCAGCAGCTTGCTACAGGGTTCTGCCTACAATGAGCAGTTCTTC.

The chain employs TRBV7-8 and TRBJ2-7, with D perhaps TRBD2 (6 bases). The germline gives CDR1 SGHVS, CDR2 FQNEAQ. The ends were cut back, 5 bases at V and 2 bases at J, with 16 bases in the middle. The CDR3 has 15 amino acids. CDR3 DNA: TGTGCCAGCAGCATACTAATGGGGACTGCCTACGAGCAGTACTTC. This sequence encodes CASSILMGTAYEQYF.

This clone appeared a few times. The V and J genes are TRBV5-5 and TRBJ2-7; D unclear. The CDR3 contains 15 residues. V shed 4 bases and J shed 1 base, with 15 bases lying between them. The germline gives CDR1 SGHKS, CDR2 YYEKEE (reference sequence). DNA of the CDR3: TGTGCCAGCAGCCTGTCCCAGCAGAGGTCCTACGAGCAGTACTTC. Protein product: CASSLSQQRSYEQYF.

The chain recombines TRBV19 with TRBJ1-2; D remains ambiguous. Germline CDR1 is LNHDA and CDR2 is SQIVND (reference sequence). The CDR3 spans 13 residues. The V end lost 2 bases, the J end lost 7 bases, and 11 bases lay between the germline ends. For the CDR3, the DNA is TGTGCCAGTAGTATACCGGGAACGCGTGGCTACACCTTC. As protein: CASSIPGTRGYTF. The complete variable domain, with remaining parts taken from reference TRBV19 and TRBJ1-2, reads DGGITQSPKYLFRKEGQNVTLSCEQNLNHDAMYWYRQDPGQGLRLIYYSQIVNDFQKGDIAEGYSVSREKKESFPLTVTSAQKNPTAFYLCASSIPGTRGYTFGSGTRLTVV.

This clone was observed a handful of times. The V call is TRBV4-3, the J call TRBJ2-4; TRBD1 aligns across 11 bases. The germline V gene encodes CDR1 LGHNA and CDR2 YSLEER. The CDR3 extends over 21 amino acids. V shed 3 bases, J shed 3 bases, and the junction held 19 bases outside the gene matches. The CDR3 DNA follows: TGCGCCAGCAGCCAGGCGGACAGGGGGCGGGCGGGAGATGAGGGCAAAAACATTCAGTACTTC. As protein: CASSQADRGRAGDEGKNIQYF.

The chain has TRBV12-2 and TRBJ2-7; TRBD1, the table's D call, lacks a check against the DNA. TRBV12-2 is a pseudogene locus. This CDR3 is 14 amino acids long. CDR3 bases: TGTGCAAGTCGGAGTAGGGGCGCGCGCTACGAGCAGTACTTC. Protein: CASRSRGARYEQYF.

The genes are TRBV2 and TRBJ1-5; D uncertain. This CDR3 region has 14 residues. Germline CDR1 reads SNHLY; CDR2 reads FYNNEI. Trimming took off 6 bases at V and 0 bases at J, with 9 bases between the two ends. CDR3 residues: CASRGMGSNQPQHF. The CDR3 DNA reads as TGTGCCAGCAGGGGCATGGGTAGCAATCAGCCCCAGCATTTT.

CDR3 DNA: TGTGCCAGTAGGTTTGCCGGAGGTGGAAACACCATATATTTT. It translates to CASRFAGGGNTIYF. V usage is TRBV19 and J usage is TRBJ1-3; no clear D gene. CDR3 length equals 14 residues. Deletions cut 6 bases from V and 3 bases from J, with 12 bases between. The germline CDR1 and CDR2 sequences are LNHDA and SQIVND (reference sequence). Using reference TRBV19 and TRBJ1-3 for the parts outside the CDR3, the full variable domain is DGGITQSPKYLFRKEGQNVTLSCEQNLNHDAMYWYRQDPGQGLRLIYYSQIVNDFQKGDIAEGYSVSREKKESFPLTVTSAQKNPTAFYLCASRFAGGGNTIYFGEGSWLTVV.

This clone was counted a single time. The genes are TRBV25-1 and TRBJ2-2; no clear D gene. CDR1 is MGHDK and CDR2 is SYGVNS in the germline V gene. V lost 7 bases and J lost 0, with 6 bases in between. This CDR3 has 13 residues. CDR3 region: CASKPPNTGELFF. For the CDR3, the DNA is TGTGCCAGCAAGCCCCCGAACACCGGGGAGCTGTTTTTT.

With respect to this clone: This same CDR3 is encoded by further DNA sequences in the sample. The rearrangement joins TRBV5-1 to TRBJ1-2; 9 bases agree with TRBD1. V gave up 4 bases and J gave up 1 base; unmatched junction bases: 5. This CDR3 comprises 15 residues. Germline values: CDR1 SGHRS, CDR2 YFSETQ. CDR3 sequence reads: CASSPGTGRNYGYTF. The DNA for the CDR3 is TGCGCCAGCAGCCCAGGGACAGGGCGTAACTATGGCTACACCTTC.

The sample holds a few counts of this clone. The chain couples TRBV6-6 to TRBJ1-5; TRBD1 matches 8 bases. Germline V gives CDR1 MNHNY, CDR2 SVGAGI (reference sequence). CDR3 size: 15 residues. Trimming removed 2 bases from V and 7 bases from J; junction bases left unmatched: 7. The CDR3 is CASSYEGQGWQPQHF. In DNA, the CDR3 is TGTGCCAGCAGTTACGAAGGACAGGGCTGGCAGCCCCAGCATTTT.

In this sample, this clone turned up a few times. The genes are TRBV5-5 and TRBJ2-7; tentative D call: TRBD2 (5 bases). The CDR3 loop spans 14 amino acids. V was cut by 1 base and J by 2 bases, with 10 bases left in between. Germline CDR1 SGHKS, CDR2 YYEKEE (reference sequence). CDR3 nucleotide sequence: TGTGCCAGCAGCTTGACAGCGGCGGCCTACGAGCAGTACTTC. This sequence encodes CASSLTAAAYEQYF.

The chain uses TRBV19 and TRBJ1-5, with D unclear. The length of the CDR3 is 13 residues. V lost 3 bases and J 7 bases, leaving 10 bases between the germline ends. From germline, CDR1 is LNHDA and CDR2 SQIVND (reference sequence). The CDR3, as DNA: TGTGCCAGTAGTATCGACCGGCGGCAGCCCCAGCATTTT. It is translated as CASSIDRRQPQHF.

The V call is TRBV20-1, the J call TRBJ2-3; D not certain. The CDR3 has 11 amino acids. Germline CDR1 reads DFQATT; CDR2 reads SNEGSKA (reference sequence). V lost 7 bases, J lost 4 bases, and 9 bases lay in between. CDR3 loop: CSVESADTQYF. The DNA of the CDR3 is TGCAGTGTGGAGAGTGCAGATACGCAGTATTTT.